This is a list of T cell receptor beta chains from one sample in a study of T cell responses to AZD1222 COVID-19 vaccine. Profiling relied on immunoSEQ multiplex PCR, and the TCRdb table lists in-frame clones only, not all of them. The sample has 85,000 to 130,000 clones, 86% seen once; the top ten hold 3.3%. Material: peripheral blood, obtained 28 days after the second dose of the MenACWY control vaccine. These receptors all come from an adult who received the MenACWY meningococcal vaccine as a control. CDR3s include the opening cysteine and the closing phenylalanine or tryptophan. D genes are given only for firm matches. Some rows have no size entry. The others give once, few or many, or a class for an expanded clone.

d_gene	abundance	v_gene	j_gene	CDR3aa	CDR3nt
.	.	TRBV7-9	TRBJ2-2	CASSLTPANTGELFF	TGTGCCAGCAGCCTAACGCCAGCGAACACCGGGGAGCTGTTTTTT
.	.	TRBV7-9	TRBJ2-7	CASSFIGPLSYEQYF	TGTGCCAGCAGCTTCATCGGGCCCCTCTCCTACGAGCAGTACTTC
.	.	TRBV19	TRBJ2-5	CASSIIGGETQYF	TGTGCCAGTAGTATAATAGGGGGGGAGACCCAGTACTTC
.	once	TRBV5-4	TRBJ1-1	CASSPAHNTEAFF	TGTGCCAGCAGCCCCGCTCACAACACTGAAGCTTTCTTT
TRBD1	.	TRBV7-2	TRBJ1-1	CASSRGQGNAEAFF	TGTGCCAGCAGTAGGGGACAGGGGAACGCTGAAGCTTTCTTT
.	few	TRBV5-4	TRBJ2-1	CASSPGTRTTNEQFF	TGTGCCAGCAGTCCCGGAACCAGAACCACCAATGAGCAGTTCTTC
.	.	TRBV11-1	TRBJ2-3	CASSKNRADTQYF	TGTGCCAGCAGCAAGAACAGGGCAGATACGCAGTATTTT
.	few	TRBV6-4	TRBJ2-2	CASSEFHRPPTGELFF	TGTGCCAGCAGTGAATTTCATAGGCCCCCCACCGGGGAGCTGTTTTTT
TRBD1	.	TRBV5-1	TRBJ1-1	CASGGGTALNTEAFF	TGCGCCAGCGGGGGAGGGACAGCTTTGAACACTGAAGCTTTCTTT
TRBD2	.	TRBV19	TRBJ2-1	CASRSGGAPQFF	TGTGCCAGTAGAAGCGGGGGGGCCCCCCAGTTCTTC
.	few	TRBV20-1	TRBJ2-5	CSARDRETQYF	TGCAGTGCTAGAGACCGAGAGACCCAGTACTTC
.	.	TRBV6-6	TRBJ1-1	CASSAGGAREAFF	TGTGCCAGCAGTGCCGGGGGGGCCCGTGAAGCTTTCTTT
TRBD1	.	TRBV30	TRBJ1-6	CAWSVRGQGARNSPLHF	TGTGCCTGGAGTGTTAGGGGACAGGGGGCGAGAAATTCACCCCTCCACTTT
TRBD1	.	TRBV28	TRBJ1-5	CASSFLQGLSNQPQHF	TGTGCCAGCAGTTTCCTACAGGGGCTTAGCAATCAGCCCCAGCATTTT
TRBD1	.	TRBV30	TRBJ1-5	CAWSRDRGVQPQHF	TGTGCCTGGAGTAGGGACAGGGGGGTGCAGCCCCAGCATTTT
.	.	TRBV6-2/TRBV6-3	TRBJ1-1	CASSPTGKSEAFF	TGTGCCAGCAGCCCAACAGGGAAATCTGAAGCTTTCTTT
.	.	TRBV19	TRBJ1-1	CASDARDVMNTEAFF	TGTGCCAGCGATGCACGGGACGTTATGAACACTGAAGCTTTCTTT
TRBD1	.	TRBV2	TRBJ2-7	CASDLRDRGYEQYF	TGTGCCAGTGACCTCCGGGACAGGGGCTACGAGCAGTACTTC
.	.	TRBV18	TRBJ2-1	CASSPPAQRGNEQFF	TGTGCCAGCTCACCACCTGCCCAGAGGGGAAATGAGCAGTTCTTC
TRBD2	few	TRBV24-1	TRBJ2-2	CATSDGGGNTGELFF	TGTGCCACCAGTGATGGCGGGGGGAACACCGGGGAGCTGTTTTTT
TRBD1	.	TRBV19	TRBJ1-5	CASTPTGLGPQHF	TGTGCCAGTACCCCGACAGGGCTTGGGCCCCAGCATTTT
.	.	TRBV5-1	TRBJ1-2	CASSPGDTSYGYTF	TGCGCCAGCAGCCCCGGGGACACTTCGTATGGCTACACCTTC
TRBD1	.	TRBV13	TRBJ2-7	CASSPRGRGSSEQYF	TGTGCCAGCAGCCCCAGGGGGCGGGGTAGTTCCGAGCAGTACTTC
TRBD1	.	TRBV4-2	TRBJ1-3	CASSEIQGARSTIYF	TGTGCCAGCAGCGAAATTCAGGGGGCGCGGAGCACCATATATTTT
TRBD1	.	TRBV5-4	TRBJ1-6	CASSPGQGARNSPLHF	TGTGCCAGCAGCCCCGGACAGGGGGCTCGGAATTCACCCCTCCACTTT
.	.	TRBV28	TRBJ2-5	CASSSGLYQETQYF	TGTGCCAGCAGCTCCGGGCTGTACCAAGAGACCCAGTACTTC
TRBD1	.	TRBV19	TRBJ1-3	CASSVGQYGNTIYF	TGTGCCAGTAGTGTGGGACAGTATGGAAACACCATATATTTT
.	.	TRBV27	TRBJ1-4	CASSLHRGYEKLFF	TGTGCCAGCAGTTTGCACCGGGGCTATGAAAAACTGTTTTTT
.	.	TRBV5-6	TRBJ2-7	CASSSGTYEQYF	TGTGCCAGCAGCTCCGGGACCTACGAGCAGTACTTC
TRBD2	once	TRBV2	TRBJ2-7	CASRGLAGGRKQYF	TGTGCCAGCAGGGGACTAGCGGGGGGTAGGAAGCAGTACTTC
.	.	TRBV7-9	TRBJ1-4	CASSLGPGEKLFF	TGTGCCAGCAGCTTAGGGCCAGGAGAAAAACTGTTTTTT
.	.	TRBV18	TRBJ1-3	CASSGDLGNTIYF	TGTGCCAGCTCCGGGGACCTTGGAAACACCATATATTTT
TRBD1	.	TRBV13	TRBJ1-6	CASSADRAHNSPLHF	TGTGCCAGCAGCGCGGACAGGGCGCATAATTCACCCCTCCACTTT
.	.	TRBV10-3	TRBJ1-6	CAISGAGPEAGSPLHF	TGTGCCATCAGTGGAGCAGGACCTGAAGCGGGTTCACCCCTCCACTTT
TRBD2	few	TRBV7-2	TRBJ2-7	CASRPMGGGYEQYF	TGTGCCAGCAGGCCTATGGGCGGGGGCTACGAGCAGTACTTC
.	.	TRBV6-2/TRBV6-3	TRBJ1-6	CASSYSTSSPLHF	TGTGCCAGCAGTTACTCGACGAGTTCACCCCTCCACTTT
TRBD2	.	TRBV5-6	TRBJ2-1	CASSWGSGGAGPYNEQFF	TGTGCCAGCAGCTGGGGTAGCGGGGGGGCCGGCCCCTACAATGAGCAGTTCTTC
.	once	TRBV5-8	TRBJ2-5	CASSLAEHRGTQYF	TGTGCCAGCAGCTTGGCCGAGCACCGGGGGACCCAGTACTTC
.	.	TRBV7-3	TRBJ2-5	CASSPGQRGQETQYF	TGTGCCAGCAGCCCCGGACAGAGGGGGCAAGAGACCCAGTACTTC
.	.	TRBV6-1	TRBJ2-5	CASSLRHLSQETQYF	TGTGCCAGCAGCCTTAGACACCTCTCCCAAGAGACCCAGTACTTC
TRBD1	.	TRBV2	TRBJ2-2	CASSTWTGSGTGELFF	TGTGCCAGCAGTACCTGGACAGGGTCAGGCACCGGGGAGCTGTTTTTT
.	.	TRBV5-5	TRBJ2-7	CASSPGPGNTYEQYF	TGTGCCAGCAGCCCCGGGCCAGGGAATACCTACGAGCAGTACTTC
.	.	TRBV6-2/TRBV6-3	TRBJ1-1	CASSRTVNTEAFF	TGTGCCAGCAGTCGGACGGTGAACACTGAAGCTTTCTTT
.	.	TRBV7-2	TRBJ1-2	CASSPRVGIYGYTF	TGTGCCAGCAGCCCTAGAGTAGGAATCTATGGCTACACCTTC
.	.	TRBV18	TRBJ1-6	CASSSIQGPNSPLHF	TGTGCCAGCTCATCGATACAGGGCCCCAATTCACCCCTCCACTTT
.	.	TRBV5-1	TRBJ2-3	CASSGTVTDTQYF	TGCGCCAGCAGTGGGACGGTAACAGATACGCAGTATTTT
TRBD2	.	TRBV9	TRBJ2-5	CASSRGEEAGGPETQYF	TGTGCCAGCAGCCGAGGGGAGGAGGCGGGGGGCCCAGAGACCCAGTACTTC
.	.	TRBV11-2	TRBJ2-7	CASSLEGSYEQYF	TGTGCCAGCAGCTTAGAGGGATCCTACGAGCAGTACTTC
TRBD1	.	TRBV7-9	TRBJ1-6	CASSLAYGTGDSPLHF	TGTGCCAGCAGCTTAGCTTACGGGACAGGGGATTCACCCCTCCACTTT
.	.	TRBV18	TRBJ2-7	CASSPPADSYEQYF	TGTGCCAGCTCACCACCGGCGGATTCCTACGAGCAGTACTTC
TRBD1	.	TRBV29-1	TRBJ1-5	CSARTGGRYGNQPQHF	TGCAGCGCTAGGACAGGGGGTAGATACGGCAATCAGCCCCAGCATTTT